This TCR beta chain emerged from a study of technical replicates of blood from a handful of donors. The germline V gene has CDR1 SGHNT and CDR2 YENEEA. With 1 base clipped from V and 3 bases from J, the junction kept 11 bases outside the gene matches. The CDR3 spans 17 residues. Data came from immunoSEQ multiplex PCR; TCRdb stores just in-frame clones and leaves some out. The table lists 75,000 to 100,000 clones, 80% to 95% of them singletons, with approximately 0.27% in the top ten. The sample comprised T cells isolated from PBMCs. The clonotype comes from a human donor in good health. The J gene is TRBJ1-1, the V gene TRBV11-3; TRBD1 agrees at 7 bases. CDR3 residues: CASSLGKGAQVDTEAFF. CDR3 coding DNA: TGTGCCAGCAGCTTAGGTAAGGGGGCGCAAGTGGACACTGAAGCTTTCTTT.